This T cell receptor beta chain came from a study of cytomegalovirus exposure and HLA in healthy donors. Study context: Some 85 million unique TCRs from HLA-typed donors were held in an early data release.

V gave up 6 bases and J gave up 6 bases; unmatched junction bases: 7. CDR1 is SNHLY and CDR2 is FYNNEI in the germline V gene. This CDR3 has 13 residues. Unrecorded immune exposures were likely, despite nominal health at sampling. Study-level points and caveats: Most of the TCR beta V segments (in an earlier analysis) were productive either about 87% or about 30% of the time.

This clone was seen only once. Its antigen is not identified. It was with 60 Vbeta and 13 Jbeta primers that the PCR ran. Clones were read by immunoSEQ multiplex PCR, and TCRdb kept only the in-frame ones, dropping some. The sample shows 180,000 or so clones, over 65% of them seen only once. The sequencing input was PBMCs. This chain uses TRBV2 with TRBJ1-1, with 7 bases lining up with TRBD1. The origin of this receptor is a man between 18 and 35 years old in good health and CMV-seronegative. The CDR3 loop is CASRADRFPEAFF. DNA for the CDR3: TGTGCCAGCAGAGCGGACAGGTTTCCTGAAGCTTTCTTT.